What follows is one T cell receptor (beta chain) and its context. Unmatched junction bases numbered 8, after V lost 5 bases and J lost 5 bases. Per the germline V gene, CDR1 is MDHEN and CDR2 is SYDVKM. The CDR3 is 14 amino acids. This sample was taken from a study of T cell changes during pregnancy in multiple sclerosis. This table comes from immunoSEQ multiplex PCR, and its TCRdb copy is limited to in-frame clones, with some not included. The profile shows approximately 40,000 clones, roughly nine tenths of them singletons. The sample in question was CD4+ T cells from peripheral blood mononuclear cells, obtained in the second trimester of pregnancy. The receptor was isolated from a female donor with multiple sclerosis, enrolled in a pregnancy study. The chain recombines TRBV28 with TRBJ1-1; 7 bases align to TRBD1. CDR3 bases: TGTGCCAGCAGTCGAATTAGGGGGCAAACTGAAGCTTTCTTT. This sequence encodes CASSRIRGQTEAFF.